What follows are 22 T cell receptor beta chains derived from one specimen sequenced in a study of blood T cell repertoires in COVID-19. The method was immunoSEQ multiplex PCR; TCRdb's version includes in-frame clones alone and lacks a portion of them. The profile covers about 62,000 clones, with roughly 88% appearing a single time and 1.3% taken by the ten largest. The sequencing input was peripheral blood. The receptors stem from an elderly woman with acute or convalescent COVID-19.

Here the CDR3 DNA reads TGTGCCAGTTATCGACAGGACTATGGCTACACCTTC. Translation: CASYRQDYGYTF. The chain has TRBV19 and TRBJ1-2; maybe TRBD1 (6 bases). Trimming removed 8 bases from V and 3 bases from J, with 10 bases in between. The CDR3 has 12 amino acids. Germline CDR1 and CDR2: LNHDA and SQIVND (reference sequence). Combining the CDR3 with reference TRBV19 and TRBJ1-2 gives the whole variable domain DGGITQSPKYLFRKEGQNVTLSCEQNLNHDAMYWYRQDPGQGLRLIYYSQIVNDFQKGDIAEGYSVSREKKESFPLTVTSAQKNPTAFYLCASYRQDYGYTFGSGTRLTVV.

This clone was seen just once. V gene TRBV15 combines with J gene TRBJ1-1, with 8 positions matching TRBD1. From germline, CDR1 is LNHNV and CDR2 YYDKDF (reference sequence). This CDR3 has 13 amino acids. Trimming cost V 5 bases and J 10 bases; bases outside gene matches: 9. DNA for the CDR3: TGTGCCACCAGCGCGGACAGGGAACACCTAGCTTTCTTT. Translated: CATSADREHLAFF.

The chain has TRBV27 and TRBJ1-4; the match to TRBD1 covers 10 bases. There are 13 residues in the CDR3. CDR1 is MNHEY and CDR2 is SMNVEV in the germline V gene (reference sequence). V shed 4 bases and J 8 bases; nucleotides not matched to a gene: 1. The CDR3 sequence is CASSWGQGEKLFF. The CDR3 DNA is TGTGCCAGCAGTTGGGGACAGGGGGAAAAACTGTTTTTT.

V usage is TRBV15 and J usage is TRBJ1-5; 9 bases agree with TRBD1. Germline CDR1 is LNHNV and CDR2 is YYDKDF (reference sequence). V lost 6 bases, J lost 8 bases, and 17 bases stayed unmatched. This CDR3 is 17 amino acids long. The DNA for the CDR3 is TGTGCCACCAGTACCCACTTGGGACAGGGATTCAGGGAGCCCCAGCATTTT. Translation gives CATSTHLGQGFREPQHF.

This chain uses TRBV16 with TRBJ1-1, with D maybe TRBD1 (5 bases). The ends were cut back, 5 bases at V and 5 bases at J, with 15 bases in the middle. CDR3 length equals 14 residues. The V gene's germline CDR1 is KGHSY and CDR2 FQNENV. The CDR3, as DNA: TGTGCCAGCAGCTACGGGCAGGGCAAGACTGAAGCTTTCTTT. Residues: CASSYGQGKTEAFF.

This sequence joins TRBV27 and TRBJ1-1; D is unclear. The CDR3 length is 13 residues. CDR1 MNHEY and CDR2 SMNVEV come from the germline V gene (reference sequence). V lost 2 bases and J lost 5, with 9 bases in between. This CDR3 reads CASSLRAGTEAFF. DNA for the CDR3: TGTGCCAGCAGTTTAAGGGCGGGGACTGAAGCTTTCTTT.

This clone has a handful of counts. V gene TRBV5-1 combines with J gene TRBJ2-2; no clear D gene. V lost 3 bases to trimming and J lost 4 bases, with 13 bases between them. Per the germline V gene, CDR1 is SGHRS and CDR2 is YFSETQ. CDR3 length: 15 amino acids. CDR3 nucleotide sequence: TGCGCCAGCAGCTCCGAATCGGCGGTCACCGGGGAGCTGTTTTTT. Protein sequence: CASSSESAVTGELFF.

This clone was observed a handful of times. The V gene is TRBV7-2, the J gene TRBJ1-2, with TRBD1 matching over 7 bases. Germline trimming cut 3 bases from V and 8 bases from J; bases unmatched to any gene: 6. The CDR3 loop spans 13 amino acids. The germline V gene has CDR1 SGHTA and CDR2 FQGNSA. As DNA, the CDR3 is TGTGCCAGCAGCTTCGGGACAGCACAAGGCTACACCTTC. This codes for CASSFGTAQGYTF.

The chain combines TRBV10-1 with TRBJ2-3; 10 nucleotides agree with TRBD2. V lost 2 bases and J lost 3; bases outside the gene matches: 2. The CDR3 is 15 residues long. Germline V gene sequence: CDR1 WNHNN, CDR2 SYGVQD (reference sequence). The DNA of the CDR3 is TGCGCCAGCAGTGAGGCTAGCGGGAGAACAGATACGCAGTATTTT. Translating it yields CASSEASGRTDTQYF.

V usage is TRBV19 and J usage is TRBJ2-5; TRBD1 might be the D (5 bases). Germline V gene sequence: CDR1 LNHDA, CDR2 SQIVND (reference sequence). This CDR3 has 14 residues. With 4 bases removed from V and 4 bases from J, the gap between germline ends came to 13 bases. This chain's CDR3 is CASSTVGAGETQYF. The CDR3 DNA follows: TGTGCCAGTAGTACCGTAGGGGCAGGAGAGACCCAGTACTTC.

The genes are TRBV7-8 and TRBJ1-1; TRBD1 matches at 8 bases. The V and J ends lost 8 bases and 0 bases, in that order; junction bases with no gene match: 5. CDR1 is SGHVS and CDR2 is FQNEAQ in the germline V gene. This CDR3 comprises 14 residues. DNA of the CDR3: TGTGCCAGCTCTAGGGACAGGCTGAACACTGAAGCTTTCTTT. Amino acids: CASSRDRLNTEAFF.

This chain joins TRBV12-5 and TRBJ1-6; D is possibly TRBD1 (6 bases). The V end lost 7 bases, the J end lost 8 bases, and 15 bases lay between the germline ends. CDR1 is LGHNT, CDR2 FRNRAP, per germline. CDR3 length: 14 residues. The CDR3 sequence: CASVGTPGDSPLHF. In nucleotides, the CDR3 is TGTGCTAGTGTCGGGACACCCGGGGATTCACCCCTCCACTTT.

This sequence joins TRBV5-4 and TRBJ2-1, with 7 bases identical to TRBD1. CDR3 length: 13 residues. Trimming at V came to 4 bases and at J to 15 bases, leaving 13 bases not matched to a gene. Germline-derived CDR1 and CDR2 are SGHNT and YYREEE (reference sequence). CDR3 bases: TGTGCCAGCAGCCAAGAATTACGGGACAGATCGTTCTTC. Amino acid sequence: CASSQELRDRSFF.

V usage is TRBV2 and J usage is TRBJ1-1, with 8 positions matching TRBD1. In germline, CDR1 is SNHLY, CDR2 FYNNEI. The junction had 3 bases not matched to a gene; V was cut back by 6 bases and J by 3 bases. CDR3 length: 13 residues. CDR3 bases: TGTGCCAGCAGCAGGGGGCTCGACACTGAAGCTTTCTTT. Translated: CASSRGLDTEAFF. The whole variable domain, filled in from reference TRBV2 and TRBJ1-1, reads EPEVTQTPSHQVTQMGQEVILRCVPISNHLYFYWYRQILGQKVEFLVSFYNNEISEKSEIFDDQFSVERPDGSNFTLKIRSTKLEDSAMYFCASSRGLDTEAFFGQGTRLTVV.

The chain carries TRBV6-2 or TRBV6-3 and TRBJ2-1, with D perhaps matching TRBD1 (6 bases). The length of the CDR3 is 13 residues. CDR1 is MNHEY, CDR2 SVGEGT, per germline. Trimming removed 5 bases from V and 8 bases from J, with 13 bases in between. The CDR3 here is CASSLAGTYEQFF. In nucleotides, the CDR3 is TGTGCCAGCAGTCTAGCCGGGACATATGAGCAGTTCTTC.

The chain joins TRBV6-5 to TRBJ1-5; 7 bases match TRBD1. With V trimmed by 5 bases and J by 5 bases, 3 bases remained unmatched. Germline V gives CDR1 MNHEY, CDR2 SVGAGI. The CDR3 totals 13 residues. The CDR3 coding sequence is TGTGCCAGCAGTAAGGACAGGCATCAGCCCCAGCATTTT. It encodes CASSKDRHQPQHF.

This CDR3 reads CASSSAVTEAFF. CDR3 coding DNA: TGTGCCAGCAGTTCAGCGGTCACTGAAGCTTTCTTT. This chain joins TRBV6-5 and TRBJ1-1, with D hard to call. CDR1 and CDR2 from the germline V gene are MNHEY and SVGAGI. The CDR3 sequence is 12 residues long. V was cut by 4 bases and J by 4 bases, with 7 bases left in between.

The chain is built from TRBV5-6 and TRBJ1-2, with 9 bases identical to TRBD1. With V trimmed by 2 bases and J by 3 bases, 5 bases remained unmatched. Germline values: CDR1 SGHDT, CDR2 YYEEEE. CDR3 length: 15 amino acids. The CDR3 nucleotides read TGTGCCAGCAGCTTAAGGACAGGGGCATACTATGGCTACACCTTC. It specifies CASSLRTGAYYGYTF. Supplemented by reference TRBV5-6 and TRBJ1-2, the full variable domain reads DAGVTQSPTHLIKTRGQQVTLRCSPKSGHDTVSWYQQALGQGPQFIFQYYEEEERQRGNFPDRFSGHQFPNYSSELNVNALLLGDSALYLCASSLRTGAYYGYTFGSGTRLTVV.

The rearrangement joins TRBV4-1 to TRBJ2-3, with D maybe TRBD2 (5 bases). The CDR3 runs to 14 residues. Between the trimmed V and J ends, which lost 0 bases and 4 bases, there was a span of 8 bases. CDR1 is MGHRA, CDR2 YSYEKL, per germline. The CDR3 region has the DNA TGCGCCAGCAGCCAAGAAAGGGAGTCAGATACGCAGTATTTT. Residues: CASSQERESDTQYF.

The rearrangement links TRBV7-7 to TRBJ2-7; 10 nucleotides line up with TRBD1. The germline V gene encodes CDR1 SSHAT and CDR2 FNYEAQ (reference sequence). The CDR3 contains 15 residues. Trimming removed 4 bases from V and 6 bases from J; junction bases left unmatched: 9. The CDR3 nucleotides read TGTGCCAGCAGCTCAAACTACGGGACAGGGGTCGAGCAGTACTTC. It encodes CASSSNYGTGVEQYF.

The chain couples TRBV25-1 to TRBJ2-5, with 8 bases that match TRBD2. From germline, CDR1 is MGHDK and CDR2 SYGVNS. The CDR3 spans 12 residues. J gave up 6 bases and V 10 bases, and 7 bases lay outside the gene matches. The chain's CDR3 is CATTGGGKTQYF. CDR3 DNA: TGTGCCACGACGGGGGGGGGAAAGACCCAGTACTTC.

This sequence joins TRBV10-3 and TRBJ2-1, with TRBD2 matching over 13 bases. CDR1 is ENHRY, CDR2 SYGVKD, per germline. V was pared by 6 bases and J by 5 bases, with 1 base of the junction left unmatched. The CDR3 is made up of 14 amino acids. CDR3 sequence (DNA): TGTGCCATCAGGGGGACTAGCGGGGACAATGAGCAGTTCTTC. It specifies CAIRGTSGDNEQFF.